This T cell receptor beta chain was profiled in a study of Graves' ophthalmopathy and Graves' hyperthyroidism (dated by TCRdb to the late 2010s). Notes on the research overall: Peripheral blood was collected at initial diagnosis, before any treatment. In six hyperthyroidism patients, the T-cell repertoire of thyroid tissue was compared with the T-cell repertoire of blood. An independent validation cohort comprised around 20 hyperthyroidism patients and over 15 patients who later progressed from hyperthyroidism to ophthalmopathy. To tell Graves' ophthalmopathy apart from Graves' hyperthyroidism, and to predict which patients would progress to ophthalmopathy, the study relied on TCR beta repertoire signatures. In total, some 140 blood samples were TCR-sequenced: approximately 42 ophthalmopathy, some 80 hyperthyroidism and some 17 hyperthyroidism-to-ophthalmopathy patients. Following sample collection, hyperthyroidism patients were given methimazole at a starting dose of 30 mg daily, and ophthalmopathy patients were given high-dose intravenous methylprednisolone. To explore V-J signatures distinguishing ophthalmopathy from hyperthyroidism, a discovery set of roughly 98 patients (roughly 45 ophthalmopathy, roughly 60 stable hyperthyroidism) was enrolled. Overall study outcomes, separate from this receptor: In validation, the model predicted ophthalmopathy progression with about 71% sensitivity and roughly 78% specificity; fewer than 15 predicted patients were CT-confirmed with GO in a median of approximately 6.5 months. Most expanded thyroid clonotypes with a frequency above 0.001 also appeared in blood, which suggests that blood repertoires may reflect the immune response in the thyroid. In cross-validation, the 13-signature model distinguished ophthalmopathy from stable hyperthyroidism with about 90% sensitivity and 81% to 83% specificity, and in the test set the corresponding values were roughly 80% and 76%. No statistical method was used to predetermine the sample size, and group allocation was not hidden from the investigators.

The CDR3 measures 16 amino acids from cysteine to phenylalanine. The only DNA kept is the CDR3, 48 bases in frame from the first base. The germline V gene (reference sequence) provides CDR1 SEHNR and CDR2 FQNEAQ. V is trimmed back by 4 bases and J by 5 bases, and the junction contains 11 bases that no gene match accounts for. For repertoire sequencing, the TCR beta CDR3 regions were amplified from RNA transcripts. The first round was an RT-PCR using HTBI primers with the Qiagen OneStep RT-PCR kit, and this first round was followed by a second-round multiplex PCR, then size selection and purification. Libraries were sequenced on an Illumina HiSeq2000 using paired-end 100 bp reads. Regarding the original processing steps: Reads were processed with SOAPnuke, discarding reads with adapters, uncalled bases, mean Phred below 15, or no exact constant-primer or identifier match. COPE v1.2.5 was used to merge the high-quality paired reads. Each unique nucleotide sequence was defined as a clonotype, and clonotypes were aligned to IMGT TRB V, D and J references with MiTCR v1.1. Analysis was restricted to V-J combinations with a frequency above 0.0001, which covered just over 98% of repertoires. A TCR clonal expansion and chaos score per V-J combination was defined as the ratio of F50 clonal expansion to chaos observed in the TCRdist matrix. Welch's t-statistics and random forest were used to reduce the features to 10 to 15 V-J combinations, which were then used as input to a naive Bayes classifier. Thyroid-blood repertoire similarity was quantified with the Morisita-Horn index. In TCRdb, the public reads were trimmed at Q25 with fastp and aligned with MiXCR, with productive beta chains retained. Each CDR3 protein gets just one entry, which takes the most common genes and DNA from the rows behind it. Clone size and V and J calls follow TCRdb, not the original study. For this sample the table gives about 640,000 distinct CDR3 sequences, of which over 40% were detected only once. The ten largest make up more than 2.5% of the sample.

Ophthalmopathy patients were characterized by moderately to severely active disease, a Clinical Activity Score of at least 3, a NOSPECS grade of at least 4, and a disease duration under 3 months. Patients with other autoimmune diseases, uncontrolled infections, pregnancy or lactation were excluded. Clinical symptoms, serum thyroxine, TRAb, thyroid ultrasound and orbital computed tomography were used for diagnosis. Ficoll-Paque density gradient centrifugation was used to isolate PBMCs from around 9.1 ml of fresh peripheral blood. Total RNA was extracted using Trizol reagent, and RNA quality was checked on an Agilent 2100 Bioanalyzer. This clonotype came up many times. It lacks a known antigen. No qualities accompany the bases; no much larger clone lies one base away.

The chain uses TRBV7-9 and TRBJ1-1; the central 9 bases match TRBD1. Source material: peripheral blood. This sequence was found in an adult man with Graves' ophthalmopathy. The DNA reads TGTGCCAGCAGCTCAGCCGGGACAGGGAGTCGGACTGAAGCTTTCTTT. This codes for CASSSAGTGSRTEAFF.